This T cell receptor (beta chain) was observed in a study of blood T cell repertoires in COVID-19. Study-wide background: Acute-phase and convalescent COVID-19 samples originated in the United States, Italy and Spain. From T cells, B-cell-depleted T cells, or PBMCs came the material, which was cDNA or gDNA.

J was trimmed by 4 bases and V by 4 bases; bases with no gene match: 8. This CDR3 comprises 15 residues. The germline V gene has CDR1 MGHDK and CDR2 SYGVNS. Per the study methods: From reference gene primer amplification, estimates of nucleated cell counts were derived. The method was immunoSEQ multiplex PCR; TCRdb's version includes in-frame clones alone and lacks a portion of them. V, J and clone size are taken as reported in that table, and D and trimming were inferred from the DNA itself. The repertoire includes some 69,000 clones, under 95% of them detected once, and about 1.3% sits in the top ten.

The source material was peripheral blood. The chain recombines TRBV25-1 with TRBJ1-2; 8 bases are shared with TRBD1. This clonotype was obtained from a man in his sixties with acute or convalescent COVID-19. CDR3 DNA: TGTGCCAGCAGTGGCATTCTAGGACAGGGCTATGGCTACACCTTC. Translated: CASSGILGQGYGYTF.